This TCR beta chain derives from a study of T-cell reconstitution after alpha-beta-depleted transplantation in children. This clonotype was picked up a small number of times. Its antigen is unknown. With 0 bases removed from V and 4 bases from J, the gap between germline ends came to 13 bases. Germline values: CDR1 LNHNV, CDR2 YYDKDF (reference sequence). The CDR3 consists of 15 residues. The TCRbeta library incorporated unique molecular identifiers. TCRdb re-derived calls from the PCR reads in MiXCR, one entry per CDR3 protein. Found here are fewer than 550,000 distinct CDR3 sequences, about an eighth of them singletons; the top ten hold around 13%. Points from the study as a whole: T cells produced anew were the main source of T-cell counts and diversity one year after transplant. Some patients owed their high day-60 TCRbeta diversity to surviving recipient T cells and thymic progenitors. As was reported, about two months after transplant, alpha-beta T cells came from several hundred expanded graft clones.

This sequence was found in a female patient aged 2-15 years who had a stem cell transplant for aplastic anemia, so the T cells may come from the graft donor. This material consisted of PBMCs, mostly from graft donor cells, taken 180 days after TCRalphabeta/CD19-depleted stem cell transplant. This sequence joins TRBV15 and TRBJ2-7; possible D gene TRBD1, 5 bases. The CDR3 DNA reads TGTGCCACCAGCAGAGAGCCCGGACATTTTTACGAGCAGTACTTC. Amino acids: CATSREPGHFYEQYF.